The rows below give T cell receptor beta chains drawn from one sample of a study of human thymus T cells. Generated by immunoSEQ multiplex PCR, the TCRdb table keeps only in-frame clones and is missing some. This table holds about 46,000 clones, 95% found once. The material sequenced was blood. These receptors were taken from a girl under two years old with a congenital heart defect but otherwise immunologically healthy. CDR3s include the opening cysteine and the closing phenylalanine or tryptophan. The D gene is left open where the match is weak. A clone size is listed for some rows: how often the clone was seen (once, few, many), or a class if it is expanded.

j_gene: TRBJ1-4
d_gene: TRBD1
abundance: NA
v_gene: TRBV28
CDR3nt: TGTGCCAGCAGTTTCGGGACAGGTAATGAAAAACTGTTTTTT
CDR3aa: CASSFGTGNEKLFF

j_gene: TRBJ2-4
d_gene: NA
abundance: NA
v_gene: TRBV25-1
CDR3nt: TGTGCCAGCAGTGAATCGTGGTCCAAAAACATTCAGTACTTC
CDR3aa: CASSESWSKNIQYF

j_gene: TRBJ2-7
d_gene: NA
abundance: NA
v_gene: TRBV28
CDR3nt: TGTGCCAGCAGTCTACGCGGGCTCTACGAGCAGTACTTC
CDR3aa: CASSLRGLYEQYF

j_gene: TRBJ2-7
d_gene: TRBD2
abundance: NA
v_gene: TRBV27
CDR3nt: TGTGCCAGCAGTTCCACTAGCGGACCCTACGAGCAGTACTTC
CDR3aa: CASSSTSGPYEQYF

j_gene: TRBJ2-3
d_gene: TRBD1
abundance: NA
v_gene: TRBV19
CDR3nt: TGTGGACAGGGTCGGGACCGTACGCAGTATTTT
CDR3aa: CGQGRDRTQYF

j_gene: TRBJ2-4
d_gene: NA
abundance: NA
v_gene: TRBV4-1
CDR3nt: TGCGCCAGCAGTTGGGCCATCCTAGCCAAAAACATTCAGTACTTC
CDR3aa: CASSWAILAKNIQYF

j_gene: TRBJ2-1
d_gene: TRBD1
abundance: NA
v_gene: TRBV2
CDR3nt: TGTGCCATCTGGGACAGAACATACAATGAGCAGTTCTTC
CDR3aa: CAIWDRTYNEQFF

j_gene: TRBJ2-1
d_gene: NA
abundance: NA
v_gene: TRBV29-1
CDR3nt: TGCAGCTTCCGCAGGGCGGGAATCTACAATGAGCAGTTCTTC
CDR3aa: CSFRRAGIYNEQFF

j_gene: TRBJ1-1
d_gene: NA
abundance: once
v_gene: TRBV18
CDR3nt: TGTGCCAGCTCACCAATTTGGGGACCGAACACTGAAGCTTTCTTT
CDR3aa: CASSPIWGPNTEAFF

j_gene: TRBJ2-7
d_gene: TRBD2
abundance: NA
v_gene: TRBV5-1
CDR3nt: TGCGCCAGCAGCTTCTCGGCTAGCGGGAGGGCTTTTTCCTACGAGCAGTACTTC
CDR3aa: CASSFSASGRAFSYEQYF

j_gene: TRBJ1-1
d_gene: NA
abundance: NA
v_gene: TRBV7-8
CDR3nt: TGTGCCAGCAGCTTAGGGACTGAAGCTTTCTTT
CDR3aa: CASSLGTEAFF

j_gene: TRBJ1-4
d_gene: NA
abundance: few
v_gene: TRBV2
CDR3nt: TGTGCCAGCAGTGTCCTCCCGCCGGGGCTGTTTTTT
CDR3aa: CASSVLPPGLFF

j_gene: TRBJ2-1
d_gene: NA
abundance: once
v_gene: TRBV10-3
CDR3nt: TGTGCCACGATAGAAGGAGGGGGATACAATGAGCAGTTCTTC
CDR3aa: CATIEGGGYNEQFF

j_gene: TRBJ2-3
d_gene: NA
abundance: NA
v_gene: TRBV7-9
CDR3nt: TGTGCCAGCAGCTTAGATAAGCGTCTCCTCTCAGATACGCAGTATTTT
CDR3aa: CASSLDKRLLSDTQYF

j_gene: TRBJ2-2
d_gene: TRBD2
abundance: NA
v_gene: TRBV4-1
CDR3nt: TGCGCCAGCAGCCACCATGGACTAGCGGGAGTCACCGGGGAGCTGTTTTTT
CDR3aa: CASSHHGLAGVTGELFF

j_gene: TRBJ2-7
d_gene: TRBD2
abundance: NA
v_gene: TRBV4-3
CDR3nt: TGCGCCAGCAGCCAAGCAGCGGGAGGACAGTACGAGCAGTACTTC
CDR3aa: CASSQAAGGQYEQYF